Below, 2 T cell receptor beta chains from the same sample are listed, as sequenced in a study of identical twins. Each CDR3 protein is one row after TCRdb ran MiXCR on the 5' RACE reads. Here the sample spans around 480,000 distinct CDR3 sequences, about 13% being singletons. This same sample was also taken into another study, of yellow fever vaccine responses in identical twins.

The specimen was CD4+ T cells sorted from blood. These receptors were obtained from a woman aged 18-29 years in good health.

The V call is TRBV25-1, the J call TRBJ2-7; D is perhaps TRBD1 (6 bases). With 3 bases removed from V and 6 bases from J, the gap between germline ends came to 15 bases. This CDR3 is 14 amino acids long. CDR1 is MGHDK, CDR2 SYGVNS, per germline. The CDR3 DNA is TGTGCCAGCAGTGAGGGCAGGGGATCGGGCGAGCAGTACTTC. This translates into CASSEGRGSGEQYF.

Ten or more counts support this clonotype. The chain joins TRBV6-1 to TRBJ1-3; maybe TRBD1 (5 bases). The V end lost 2 bases, the J end lost 5 bases, and 16 bases lay between the germline ends. CDR3 size: 16 residues. Per the germline V gene, CDR1 is MNHNS and CDR2 is SASEGT. In DNA form, the CDR3 reads TGTGCCAGCAGTGAAAAATTCCAGGGCGGCAGAAACACCATATATTTT. Translated: CASSEKFQGGRNTIYF.